Reported below is one T cell receptor beta chain. Its recognized antigen is unknown. No qualities accompany the bases; no much larger clone lies one base away. To demonstrate the VDJtools post-analysis software, TCR beta repertoires were profiled from the peripheral blood of 10 to 15 young patients with multiple sclerosis. The multiple sclerosis patients were children and adolescents between about 6 and 15 years of age. CDR1 DFQATT and CDR2 SNEGSKA are derived from the germline V gene (reference sequence). The CDR3 runs 13 residues from the cysteine to the phenylalanine. The read is trimmed to its CDR3 DNA, 39 bases read in frame from base 1. After removal of 8 bases from V and 4 bases from J, the junction retains 11 bases not matched to a gene. These data are taken from a study of post-analysis software for immune sequencing data (dated by TCRdb to 2015 to 2017). Background on the whole study: Disease courses on record covered relapsing-remitting, secondary progressive and progressive-relapsing multiple sclerosis, though some patients had no subtype annotation. A subset of samples was prepared in parallel using single-end sample barcoding, then pooled and co-amplified after Illumina adapter ligation. Patient repertoires were compared against 11 previously published healthy control repertoires from donors aged roughly 6 to 26 years.

Libraries came from PCR. Instrument used: Illumina HiSeq 2500. To reduce PCR and sequencing biases, unique molecular identifiers were built into the TCR beta cDNA libraries. Roughly 0.5 million cDNA molecules were obtained per 1 to 10 million input T cells, so each molecule approximated one T cell. The patient libraries were prepared and sequenced using the same protocol as the earlier healthy control dataset. Samples belonging to the same batch were prepared together, multiplexed and sequenced on a shared HiSeq lane. Per the original workflow: Raw barcoded reads were processed with MIGEC, and single-read molecular identifier groups were discarded before consensus assembly and CDR3 extraction. Clonotype tables were post-analysed with VDJtools, normalizing diversity by down-sampling all datasets to the smallest sample size. Repertoire overlap clustering matched CDR3 amino acid but not nucleotide sequences to correct batch-related cross-sample contamination. The public reads were run again by TCRdb, first through fastp at Q25 and then through MiXCR, and only productive beta chains were kept. All rows with the same CDR3 protein become a single entry with the most common DNA and genes. None of the V and J calls come from the authors' own analysis; TCRdb made them. The sample table holds some 800,000 distinct CDR3 sequences, of which about half were seen once. The ten largest clones add up to roughly 4.4% of the sample.

What the authors observed across the whole study: Normalized Chao1 diversity was significantly lower in multiple sclerosis patients than controls, suggesting substantial peripheral T-cell clonal expansion. The control group was slightly older than the multiple sclerosis patient group. Patients showed significantly higher frequencies than controls for about 5 TRBV segments, among them TRBV5-6, TRBV5-1 and TRBV20-1. Strong co-clustering of samples prepared in the same batch was shown by direct clustering with F measure, prompting a batch-effect correction.

Recombination connected TRBV20-1 to TRBJ2-7; 7 bases in the junction line up with TRBD1. The sequenced sample consisted of blood. The receptor comes from a girl aged 10-17 years with multiple sclerosis. The bases are TGCAGTCATGCTCCCCAGGGGGAGTACGAGCAGTACTTC. It is translated as CSHAPQGEYEQYF.